This T cell receptor beta chain was identified in a study of CD8 T cells in ankylosing spondylitis. Ten or more counts support this clonotype. What it recognizes is unknown. The V gene lost 5 bases and the J gene lost 7 bases, with 21 bases spanning the gap. The CDR3 is made up of 15 amino acids. Per germline, CDR1 DFQATT and CDR2 SNEGSKA (reference sequence). TCRdb processed the 5' RACE reads anew with MiXCR; each CDR3 protein has one entry. The sample comprises about 460,000 distinct CDR3 sequences, over 4% of which are singletons, and roughly 3.5% rests with the top ten. Study findings and constraints: Clones linked to disease were reported to show significant enrichment in matched ankylosing spondylitis synovial fluid. Among TCR beta sequences, a motif of roughly 8 highly homologous variants appeared characteristic of ankylosing spondylitis blood.

V is TRBV20-1 and J is TRBJ2-1; possible D gene TRBD2, 6 bases. Sequenced: blood, either unsorted or a sorted T cell fraction (not recorded which). This sequence originates from a male donor with ankylosing spondylitis. CDR3 nucleotides: TGCAGTGCTCCAGGAGGGCCCTTACGGGAAAATGAGCAGTTCTTC. Translation: CSAPGGPLRENEQFF.